This TCR beta chain was sequenced for a study of shared clonotypes between healthy human individuals. The study, taken as a whole, reports: The naive CD4 repertoires of a few donors were compared, and about 5% of clonotypes were shared. Rarefaction gave evidence that sorted-subset sequencing remained incomplete despite large depth. It was the non-shared clonotypes that had lower generation probabilities than clonotypes shared by all four donors.

This CDR3 is built from 14 residues. V gave up 2 bases and J gave up 7 bases; unmatched junction bases: 7. Points on this clone: Its specificity is not known.

Assay used: immunoSEQ multiplex PCR; TCRdb lists only in-frame clones, some missing. The table lists approximately 1.4 million clones, roughly 98% of them singletons, with about 0.4% in the top ten. Sequenced sample: naive CD4+ T cells sorted from blood. The subset was: CD45RA+ positively selected. This receptor was identified in a man aged 25-45 years in good health. The V gene is TRBV5-3, the J gene TRBJ2-7; 9 bases fit TRBD1. TRBV5-3 is assigned to the ORF class and has an uncertain function. The CDR3 reads CARSLHRGQREQYF. CDR3 bases: TGTGCCAGAAGCTTACACAGGGGGCAGAGGGAGCAGTACTTC.